These 2 T cell receptor beta chains originate from one sample sequenced in a study of T cell repertoires in cytomegalovirus infection. No antigens are known for them. Using its own MiXCR run on the reads, TCRdb lists one record per CDR3 protein. The sample has tens of thousands of distinct CDR3 sequences; around 20% are singletons. The specimen was CD8+ T cells from cultured PBMCs, collected from culture after CMV antigen stimulation. The receptors stem from a human donor in good health (CMV status not recorded). Some clones in this sample may be carry-over from other donors' samples.

This clonotype was picked up many times. The chain carries TRBV28 and TRBJ2-7, with no clear D. The CDR3 consists of 13 residues. V lost 6 bases, J lost 1 base, and 10 bases lay in between. CDR1 is MDHEN and CDR2 is SYDVKM in the germline V gene. The CDR3, as DNA: TGTGCCAGCAGCCCTGGAAGGTCCTACGAGCAGTACTTC. Encoded protein: CASSPGRSYEQYF.

This clonotype was seen a handful of times. The chain combines TRBV12-3 or TRBV12-4 with TRBJ1-5; TRBD1 matches 10 bases. The CDR3 runs to 14 residues. V trimming: 3 bases; J trimming: 7 bases; junction bases outside the gene matches: 3. The CDR3 DNA reads TGTGCCAGCAGTTTGGGACAGGGGTTCCAGCCCCAGCATTTT. Its protein is CASSLGQGFQPQHF.